This record looks at one T cell receptor beta chain sequence and its context. Using its own MiXCR run on the RACE reads, TCRdb lists one record per CDR3 protein. Of approximately 350,000 distinct CDR3 sequences in the sample, 6% to 8.5% were seen once. The source of the sample is a study of human T cells and chemical hapten exposure. The ends lost 6 bases at V and 8 bases at J; junction bases unmatched: 15. The CDR3 has 15 amino acids. From germline, CDR1 is MNHEY and CDR2 SVGAGI. Stated time point: patch test 1, 2 weeks after DPC sensitization. The treatment denotes: therapeutic diphenylcyclopropenone sensitization with weekly scalp DPC. Ahead of applying each patch test, blood was sampled.

The sample was whole blood, taken in connection with sensitization to the hapten diphenylcyclopropenone (DPC). This TCR was recovered from a woman under 30 with alopecia areata. Some clones in this sample may be carry-over from other donors' samples. This chain uses TRBV6-5 with TRBJ1-2; 7 bases agree with TRBD1. The CDR3, as DNA: TGTGCCAGCAGGCAGACAGGGAAGGACCGAGAAGGCTACACCTTC. It specifies CASRQTGKDREGYTF.